This TCR beta chain was captured by sequencing in a study of vaccination effects on CD4 cells after COVID-19. General study findings and limits: In vaccinees who were healthy, merely 1 out of 255 vaccine-induced clones cross-reacted with common cold coronaviruses.

The CDR3 extends over 14 amino acids. V lost 7 bases to trimming and J lost 1 base; unmatched junction nucleotides: 3. CDR1 and CDR2 from the germline V gene are MNHEY and SVGAGI. Method: immunoSEQ multiplex PCR; TCRdb's copy keeps in-frame clones and lacks some. The sample lists tens of thousands of clones, approximately 70% occurring once. Sequencing was preceded by expansion of antigen-specific CD4+ T cells with viral peptide pools in the ViraFEST assay. CD4+ T cells were isolated after around ten days of culture. Nucleocapsid antibodies were negative in the vaccine recipients, who had never had SARS-CoV-2 infection. Each well held two million PBMC cultured with around 9 ug/ml peptides and 10 IU/ml IL-2. Fresh IL-2-containing medium replaced half the medium on days 3 and 7. Comment on this clone: Its specificity is not known.

The sample here was CD4+ T cells from PBMCs cultured with HCoV-229E spike peptides, taken before COVID-19 vaccination. The TCR originated in a human donor who received a COVID-19 vaccine. The V call is TRBV6-5, the J call TRBJ1-5; 8 bases align to TRBD1. The DNA for the CDR3 is TGTGCCAGCATGGGACAGGCGAGCAATCAGCCCCAGCATTTT. Translating gives CASMGQASNQPQHF.